This T cell receptor (beta chain) was captured by sequencing in a study of blood T cell repertoires in COVID-19. Background on the study: T cells, B-cell-depleted T cells, or PBMCs supplied cDNA or gDNA.

Per the original data handling: The assay estimated nucleated cells by amplifying reference gene primers. Measured with immunoSEQ multiplex PCR; TCRdb has only the in-frame clones, and not every one. The V and J calls and clone size were taken over from that table, and D and trimming were inferred from the DNA. Found here are fewer than 300,000 clones, roughly 90% of them singletons; the top ten hold 0.95% to 1.2%. J was trimmed by 4 bases and V by 2 bases; bases with no gene match: 11. This CDR3 is built from 17 residues. Germline V gives CDR1 SGHRS, CDR2 YFSETQ. Material for sequencing was PBMCs or T cells enriched from blood (not recorded which). This rearrangement joins TRBV5-1 to TRBJ1-4, with 7 bases fitting TRBD1. The TCR was taken from a woman aged 25 to 39 who had recovered from COVID-19. CDR3 residues: CASSFNNLRDSNEKLFF. CDR3 bases: TGCGCCAGCAGCTTCAATAACCTCCGGGACAGTAATGAAAAACTGTTTTTT.